These T cell receptor beta chains were read from a single sample in a study of OX40 agonist ivuxolimab in advanced cancers. Clones were sequenced by immunoSEQ multiplex PCR, and TCRdb holds only the in-frame ones, with some missing. The data contain around 67,000 clones, about 80% of them singletons. The material sequenced was CD4+ or CD8+ T cells sorted from blood, taken in a trial of the OX40 agonist ivuxolimab. The receptors here all came from an adult with an advanced solid tumor such as melanoma, head and neck, liver or kidney cancer. CDR3s include the opening cysteine and the closing phenylalanine or tryptophan.

j_gene: TRBJ1-2; v_gene: TRBV6-5; CDR3aa: CASSIGQSYGYTF
j_gene: TRBJ1-2; v_gene: TRBV5-4; CDR3aa: CASSLPGTKGYTF
j_gene: TRBJ1-2; v_gene: TRBV6-1; CDR3aa: CASRGGSGYTF
j_gene: TRBJ2-7; v_gene: TRBV6-1; CDR3aa: CASSERVSPSYEQYF
j_gene: TRBJ2-5; v_gene: TRBV5-1; CDR3aa: CASSYREETQYF
j_gene: TRBJ2-5; v_gene: TRBV7-2; CDR3aa: CASSLGAKQETQYF
j_gene: TRBJ1-4; v_gene: TRBV6-1; CDR3aa: CASGGMRGATNEKLFF
j_gene: TRBJ1-2; v_gene: TRBV7-6; CDR3aa: CASSLVKDFNYGYTF
j_gene: TRBJ1-1; v_gene: TRBV19; CDR3aa: CASSILSPNTEAFF
j_gene: TRBJ1-1; v_gene: TRBV6-1; CDR3aa: CASSEAGGGIGTEAFF
j_gene: TRBJ2-2; v_gene: TRBV7-9; CDR3aa: CASSLSPRGRTGELFF
j_gene: TRBJ2-2; v_gene: TRBV6-6; CDR3aa: CASRPSGGANGELFF
j_gene: TRBJ1-5; v_gene: TRBV6-1; CDR3aa: CASTEAPNSNQPQHF
j_gene: TRBJ1-2; v_gene: TRBV29-1; CDR3aa: CSVERQGYGGYTF